These T cell receptor beta chains were read from a single sample in a study of CD8 T cells in ankylosing spondylitis. TCRdb reanalysed the 5' RACE reads using MiXCR and keeps one entry per CDR3 protein. The data show a few hundred thousand distinct CDR3 sequences, 20% to 25% seen once. Specimen: blood, either unsorted or a sorted T cell fraction (not recorded which). These receptors all come from a male donor with ankylosing spondylitis. Each CDR3 is given without its conserved first and last residue.

v_gene	j_gene	CDR3aa
TRBV7-9	TRBJ2-5	ASSLDRARETQY
TRBV6-5	TRBJ1-1	ASSYELGADSVTEAF
TRBV12-3/TRBV12-4	TRBJ1-5	ASSLSGAWDNQPQH
TRBV2	TRBJ1-1	ASNINRTPEAF
TRBV5-1	TRBJ1-6	ASSLWGGSSSPLH
TRBV15	TRBJ2-1	ATSRGQGIYNEQF
TRBV30	TRBJ2-7	AWSVLAGDYEQY
TRBV6-6	TRBJ1-2	ASSLPPGGGNGYT
TRBV7-9	TRBJ2-7	ASTSASYEQY
TRBV5-1	TRBJ2-1	ASSLIMGNEQF
TRBV7-9	TRBJ2-1	ASSYGGLAGVEQF
TRBV15	TRBJ2-7	ATSHRNLAVFSTRGYEQY
TRBV6-2/TRBV6-3	TRBJ2-7	ASKSGRGTYEQY
TRBV9	TRBJ2-7	ASSARVQGGEQY
TRBV29-1	TRBJ2-7	SVAESYEQY
TRBV2	TRBJ2-1	ATKGLNSYNEQF
TRBV28	TRBJ2-7	ASSLGHFYEQY
TRBV4-3	TRBJ2-2	ASSLSSGAGELF
TRBV5-1	TRBJ1-1	ASSLEPGARTVITEAF
TRBV7-7	TRBJ2-5	ASSLMTAEETQY
TRBV18	TRBJ2-3	ASSPFTNTQY
TRBV14	TRBJ2-1	ASSQAPERNEQF
TRBV5-1	TRBJ2-7	ASNDPALIENEQY
TRBV4-1	TRBJ1-5	ASSRDRGGPQH
TRBV25-1	TRBJ1-5	ASQAQGAGQPQH
TRBV20-1	TRBJ1-5	SARDRMYSNQPQH
TRBV6-1	TRBJ2-2	ASRTPDRATGELF
TRBV19	TRBJ2-3	ASSIGLGTDTQY
TRBV18	TRBJ1-1	ASSSPGSLVGAF
TRBV9	TRBJ2-2	ASSKVLGTGELF
TRBV6-2/TRBV6-3	TRBJ2-5	ASSFPQETQY
TRBV14	TRBJ2-5	ASSRTSGNRETQY
TRBV7-9	TRBJ2-7	ASSLENYEQY
TRBV3-1	TRBJ1-3	ASSQGTLTGNTIY
TRBV10-3	TRBJ2-3	ASGLAGESTDTQY
TRBV7-2	TRBJ2-7	ASSLGVPLSEQY
TRBV7-6	TRBJ1-1	ASSLGGQDEAF
TRBV7-2	TRBJ2-4	ASSPQGVRDIQY
TRBV6-2/TRBV6-3	TRBJ2-3	ASSTPFVDGTDTQY
TRBV12-5	TRBJ2-7	ASGSDEQY
TRBV12-3/TRBV12-4	TRBJ2-7	ASSPTDGIPYEQY
TRBV29-1	TRBJ2-2	SGGTVNTGELF
TRBV5-1	TRBJ1-1	ASSLLGANTEAF
TRBV5-1	TRBJ2-2	ASSLAGDITGELF
TRBV5-1	TRBJ2-4	ASSLAGRSIQY
TRBV20-1	TRBJ1-1	SVGSRGVRNTEAF
TRBV10-3	TRBJ1-5	AISAGTVSNQPQH
TRBV10-2	TRBJ1-2	ASSEGPGRDYGYT
TRBV11-2	TRBJ2-2	ASSLSGNTGELF
TRBV5-1	TRBJ2-7	ASSLEGGFDEQY
TRBV29-1	TRBJ1-1	SVEAARYTEAF
TRBV12-3/TRBV12-4	TRBJ2-1	AIAPGTSFDEQF
TRBV6-5	TRBJ1-2	ASSYSGEDYGYT
TRBV5-6	TRBJ2-5	ASSSMGETQY
TRBV18	TRBJ2-1	ASSPPTSGNYNEQF
TRBV20-1	TRBJ1-2	SARDDEAGYT
TRBV5-1	TRBJ1-1	ASSLAVGGRFDTEAF
TRBV15	TRBJ2-1	ATSRGLAEAGTNEQF
TRBV3-1	TRBJ2-1	ASSQWGLAGAGEQF